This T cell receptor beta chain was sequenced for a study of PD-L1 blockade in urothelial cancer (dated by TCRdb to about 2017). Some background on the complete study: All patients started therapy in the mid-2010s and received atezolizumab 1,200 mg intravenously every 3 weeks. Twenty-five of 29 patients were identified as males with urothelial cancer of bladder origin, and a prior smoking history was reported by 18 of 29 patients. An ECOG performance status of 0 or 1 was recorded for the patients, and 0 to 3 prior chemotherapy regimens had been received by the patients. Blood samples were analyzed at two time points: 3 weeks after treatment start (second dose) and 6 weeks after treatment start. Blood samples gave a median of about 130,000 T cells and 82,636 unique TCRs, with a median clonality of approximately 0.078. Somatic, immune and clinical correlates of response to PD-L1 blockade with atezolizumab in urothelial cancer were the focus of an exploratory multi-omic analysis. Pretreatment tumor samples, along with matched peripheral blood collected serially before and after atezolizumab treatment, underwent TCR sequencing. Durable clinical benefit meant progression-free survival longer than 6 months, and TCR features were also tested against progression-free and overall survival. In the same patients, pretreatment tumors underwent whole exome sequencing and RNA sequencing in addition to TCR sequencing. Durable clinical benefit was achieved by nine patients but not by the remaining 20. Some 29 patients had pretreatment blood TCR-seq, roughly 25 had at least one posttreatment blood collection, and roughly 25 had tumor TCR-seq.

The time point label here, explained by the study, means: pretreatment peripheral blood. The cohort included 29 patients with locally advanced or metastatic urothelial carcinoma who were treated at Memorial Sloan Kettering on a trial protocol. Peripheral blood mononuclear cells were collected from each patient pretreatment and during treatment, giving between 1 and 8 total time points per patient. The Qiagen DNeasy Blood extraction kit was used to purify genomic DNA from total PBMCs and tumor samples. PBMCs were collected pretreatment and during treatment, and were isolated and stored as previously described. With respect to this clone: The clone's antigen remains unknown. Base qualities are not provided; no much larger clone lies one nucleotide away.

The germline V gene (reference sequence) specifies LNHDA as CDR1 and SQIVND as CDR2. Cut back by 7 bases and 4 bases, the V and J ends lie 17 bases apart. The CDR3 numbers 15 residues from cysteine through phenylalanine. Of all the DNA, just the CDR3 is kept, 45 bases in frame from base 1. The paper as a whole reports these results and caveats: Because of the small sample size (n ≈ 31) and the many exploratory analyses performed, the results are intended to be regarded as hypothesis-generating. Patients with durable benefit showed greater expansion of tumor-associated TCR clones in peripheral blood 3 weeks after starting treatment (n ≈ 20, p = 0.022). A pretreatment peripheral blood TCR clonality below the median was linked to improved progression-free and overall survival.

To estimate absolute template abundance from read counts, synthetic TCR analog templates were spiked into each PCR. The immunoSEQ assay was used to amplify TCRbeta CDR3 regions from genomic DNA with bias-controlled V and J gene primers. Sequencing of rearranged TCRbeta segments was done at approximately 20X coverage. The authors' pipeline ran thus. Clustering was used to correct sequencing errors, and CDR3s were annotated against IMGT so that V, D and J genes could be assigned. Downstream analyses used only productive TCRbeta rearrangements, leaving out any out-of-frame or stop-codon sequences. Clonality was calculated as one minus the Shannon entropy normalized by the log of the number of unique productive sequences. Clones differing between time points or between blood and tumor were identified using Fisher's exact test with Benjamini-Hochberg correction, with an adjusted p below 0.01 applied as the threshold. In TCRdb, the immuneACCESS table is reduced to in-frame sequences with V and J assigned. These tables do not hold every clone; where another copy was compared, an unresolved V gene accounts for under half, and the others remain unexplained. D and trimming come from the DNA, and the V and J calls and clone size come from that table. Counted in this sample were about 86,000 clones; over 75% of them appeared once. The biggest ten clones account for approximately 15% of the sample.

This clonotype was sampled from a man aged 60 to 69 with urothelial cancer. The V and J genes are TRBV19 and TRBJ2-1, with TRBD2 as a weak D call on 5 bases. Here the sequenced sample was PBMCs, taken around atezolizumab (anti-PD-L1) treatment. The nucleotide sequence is TGTGCCAGTACTGGGTCAGATCGGGGATACAATGAGCAGTTCTTC. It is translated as CASTGSDRGYNEQFF. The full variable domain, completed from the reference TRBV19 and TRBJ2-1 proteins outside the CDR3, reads DGGITQSPKYLFRKEGQNVTLSCEQNLNHDAMYWYRQDPGQGLRLIYYSQIVNDFQKGDIAEGYSVSREKKESFPLTVTSAQKNPTAFYLCASTGSDRGYNEQFFGPGTRLTVL.